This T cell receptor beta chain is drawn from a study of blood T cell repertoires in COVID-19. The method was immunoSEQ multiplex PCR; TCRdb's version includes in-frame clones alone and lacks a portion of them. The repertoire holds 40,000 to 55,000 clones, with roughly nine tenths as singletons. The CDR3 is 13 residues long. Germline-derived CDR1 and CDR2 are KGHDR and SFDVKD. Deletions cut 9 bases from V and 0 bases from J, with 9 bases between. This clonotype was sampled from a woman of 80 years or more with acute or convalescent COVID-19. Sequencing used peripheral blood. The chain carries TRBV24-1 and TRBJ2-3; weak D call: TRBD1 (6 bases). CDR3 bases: TGTGCCACCGCAGGGGAAAGCACAGATACGCAGTATTTT. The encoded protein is CATAGESTDTQYF.